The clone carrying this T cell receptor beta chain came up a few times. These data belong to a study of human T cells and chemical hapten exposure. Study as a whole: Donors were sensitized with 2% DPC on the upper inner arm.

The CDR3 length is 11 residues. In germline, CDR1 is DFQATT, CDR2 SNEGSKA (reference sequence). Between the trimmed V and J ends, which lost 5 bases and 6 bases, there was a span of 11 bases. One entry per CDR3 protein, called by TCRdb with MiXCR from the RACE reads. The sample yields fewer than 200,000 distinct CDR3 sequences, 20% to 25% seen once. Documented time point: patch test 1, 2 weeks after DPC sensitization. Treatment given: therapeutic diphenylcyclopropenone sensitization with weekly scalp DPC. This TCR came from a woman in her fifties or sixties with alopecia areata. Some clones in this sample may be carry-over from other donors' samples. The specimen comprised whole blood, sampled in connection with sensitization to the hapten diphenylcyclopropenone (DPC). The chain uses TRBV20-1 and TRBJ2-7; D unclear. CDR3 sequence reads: CSAGVPTEQYF. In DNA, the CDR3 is TGCAGTGCTGGGGTACCGACCGAGCAGTACTTC.